The 24 T cell receptor beta chains below come from one sample, sequenced in a study of post-analysis software for immune sequencing data. Findings and caveats of the study: Patients used about 5 TRBV segments, including TRBV5-6, TRBV5-1 and TRBV20-1, more often than controls.

These receptors' antigens are unknown. Every TCR beta cDNA library bore unique molecular identifiers. TCRdb used MiXCR to reprocess the PCR reads, holding one entry per CDR3 protein. The sample yields some 800,000 distinct CDR3 sequences, roughly 46% seen once. The sequenced sample was blood. These receptors were collected from a girl between 5 and 17 years old with multiple sclerosis.

This chain connects TRBV9 to TRBJ2-5; a weak D match, TRBD2 (5 bases). Germline loops: CDR1 SGDLS, CDR2 YYNGEE. Deletions cut 3 bases from V and 2 bases from J, with 11 bases between. The CDR3 contains 14 residues. CDR3 bases: TGTGCCAGCAGCGGCCGTCGGGATCAAGAGACCCAGTACTTC. It translates to CASSGRRDQETQYF.

This chain uses TRBV12-3 or TRBV12-4 with TRBJ2-3, with 9 bases fitting TRBD1. V trimming: 6 bases; J trimming: 4 bases; junction bases outside the gene matches: 5. This CDR3 is built from 14 residues. CDR3 region: CASRIGQGSDTQYF. CDR3 DNA sequence: TGTGCCAGCAGAATCGGACAGGGGTCAGATACGCAGTATTTT.

The sample holds a few counts of this clonotype. V gene TRBV21-1 combines with J gene TRBJ2-7; the table calls TRBD2, which could not be checked here. TRBV21-1 is tagged as a pseudogene. This CDR3 is built from 14 residues. In DNA form, the CDR3 reads TGTGCCAGCAGCCGGAGGGACGTCTCCTACGAGCAGTACTTC. Residues: CASSRRDVSYEQYF.

The gene calls are TRBV7-2 and TRBJ1-3; D uncertain. V dropped 1 base and J dropped 5 bases, with 0 bases sitting between them. Germline CDR1 and CDR2: SGHTA and FQGNSA. This CDR3 contains 11 residues. CDR3 sequence: CASSLGNTIYF. CDR3 in DNA: TGTGCCAGCAGCTTAGGAAACACCATATATTTT.

The chain recombines TRBV29-1 with TRBJ2-2; D gene uncertain. The CDR3 sequence is 12 residues long. The germline V and J ends were trimmed by 7 bases and 6 bases, with 12 bases remaining between them. Germline CDR1 is SQVTM and CDR2 is ANQGSEA. The CDR3, as DNA: TGCAGCGCCAGAGCCGGTCCCGGGGAGCTGTTTTTT. Translation gives CSARAGPGELFF.

The chain joins TRBV25-1 to TRBJ1-2, with unresolved D. V dropped 3 bases and J dropped 7 bases, with 15 bases sitting between them. The CDR3 extends over 14 amino acids. Germline lookup yields CDR1 MGHDK and CDR2 SYGVNS. The CDR3 region is CASSENGPPGGYTF. The CDR3 DNA is TGTGCCAGCAGTGAGAACGGCCCGCCGGGTGGCTACACCTTC.

This clonotype was detected only once. The chain employs TRBV15 and TRBJ2-7, with D perhaps TRBD1 or TRBD2 (5 bases each). The CDR3 covers 14 residues. Trimming cost V 1 base and J 10 bases, with 17 bases left between them. CDR1 and CDR2 from the germline V gene are LNHNV and YYDKDF (reference sequence). This chain's CDR3 is CATSRVLVGEIQYF. CDR3 in DNA: TGTGCCACCAGCAGAGTATTGGTGGGGGAGATTCAGTACTTC.

This clonotype turned up a few times. The CDR3 here is CASGLADTYNEQFF. In DNA form, the CDR3 reads TGTGCCAGCGGACTAGCGGATACCTACAATGAGCAGTTCTTC. V and J are TRBV6-5 and TRBJ2-1; 10 nucleotides agree with TRBD2. V shed 8 bases and J 2 bases; nucleotides not matched to a gene: 3. Germline CDR1 MNHEY, CDR2 SVGAGI. There are 14 residues in the CDR3.

The V gene is TRBV20-1, the J gene TRBJ2-5; D not resolved. Germline V gene sequence: CDR1 DFQATT, CDR2 SNEGSKA (reference sequence). The V gene lost 4 bases and the J gene lost 11 bases, with 23 bases spanning the gap. The length of the CDR3 is 14 residues. The CDR3 spells CSAIGLFLLNRQYF. The DNA for the CDR3 is TGCAGTGCTATCGGGCTATTCCTTCTAAATCGGCAGTACTTC.

The chain is built from TRBV20-1 and TRBJ2-3; TRBD2 agrees at 13 bases. Germline assignment: CDR1 DFQATT and CDR2 SNEGSKA (reference sequence). J was trimmed by 3 bases and V by 5 bases; bases with no gene match: 2. The CDR3 has 14 residues. CDR3 residues: CSAWTSGSTDTQYF. In DNA, the CDR3 is TGCAGTGCTTGGACTAGCGGGAGTACAGATACGCAGTATTTT.

This clonotype was seen only a few times. CDR3 DNA: TGTGCCAGCAGTTACTCGAGGGCTAGCGGGAGAGAGACCCAGTACTTC. Translated: CASSYSRASGRETQYF. The chain joins TRBV6-5 to TRBJ2-5, with 10 bases matching TRBD2. The CDR3 is 16 residues long. Germline V gene data show CDR1 as MNHEY and CDR2 as SVGAGI. V gave up 0 bases and J gave up 4 bases; unmatched junction bases: 5.

This chain connects TRBV15 to TRBJ1-5, with no clear D. The CDR3 consists of 15 residues. V was pared by 0 bases and J by 6 bases, with 12 bases between. Germline V CDR1 and CDR2: LNHNV, YYDKDF (reference sequence). The CDR3 protein is CATSRDSQALQPQHF. The CDR3 DNA reads TGTGCCACCAGCAGAGACTCTCAGGCTCTTCAGCCCCAGCATTTT.

The V and J genes are TRBV12-3 or TRBV12-4 and TRBJ2-5; TRBD1 aligns across 7 bases. The CDR3 spans 15 residues. V shed 0 bases, J shed 4 bases, and the junction held 5 bases outside the gene matches. CDR3 in amino acids: CASSLATGNRETQYF. In DNA form, the CDR3 reads TGTGCCAGCAGTTTAGCGACAGGGAATCGAGAGACCCAGTACTTC.

The chain has TRBV24-1 and TRBJ2-3, with TRBD2 matching 12 bases. This CDR3 spans 17 amino acids. V was pared by 0 bases and J by 6 bases, with 6 bases of the junction left unmatched. Germline V gene sequence: CDR1 KGHDR, CDR2 SFDVKD. CDR3 bases: TGTGCCACCAGTGATTTGCCCCCTAGCGGGAGGGAGGATACGCAGTATTTT. It is translated as CATSDLPPSGREDTQYF.

The rearrangement joins TRBV4-1 to TRBJ2-7; no clear D. The V gene's germline CDR1 is MGHRA and CDR2 YSYEKL. The CDR3 length is 15 residues. Trimming shortened V by 0 bases and J by 3 bases, and 12 bases separated the two germline ends. The CDR3 loop reads CASSQEDSRNYEQYF. CDR3 bases: TGCGCCAGCAGCCAAGAGGATAGCAGAAACTACGAGCAGTACTTC.

This rearrangement joins TRBV20-1 to TRBJ2-7, with D unresolved. Trimming took off 5 bases at V and 2 bases at J, with 7 bases between the two ends. Germline values: CDR1 DFQATT, CDR2 SNEGSKA (reference sequence). This CDR3 is 11 amino acids long. CDR3: CSAPDTYEQYF. In DNA, the CDR3 is TGCAGTGCTCCCGATACCTACGAGCAGTACTTC.

The V gene is TRBV9, the J gene TRBJ1-2, with D possibly matching TRBD1 (5 bases). Trimming pared 7 bases from V and 6 bases from J, leaving 13 bases between. This CDR3 comprises 12 residues. Per the germline V gene, CDR1 is SGDLS and CDR2 is YYNGEE. The CDR3 DNA sequence: TGTGCCAGCTCGCGGGGGTTCGATGGCTACACCTTC. It is translated as CASSRGFDGYTF.

This clonotype was seen a handful of times. The rearrangement joins TRBV12-3 or TRBV12-4 to TRBJ2-5, with 10 bases identical to TRBD1. Losses at the gene ends were 0 bases for V and 1 base for J; bases not matched to a gene: 5. The CDR3 length is 17 residues. CDR3 loop: CASSLAWRTGGQETQYF. Written as DNA, the CDR3 is TGTGCCAGCAGTTTAGCGTGGAGGACAGGGGGCCAAGAGACCCAGTACTTC.

This clonotype was recorded a few times. V usage is TRBV28 and J usage is TRBJ2-5; 7 nucleotides line up with TRBD1. Germline loops: CDR1 MDHEN, CDR2 SYDVKM. This CDR3 is 16 amino acids long. V was clipped by 5 bases and J by 5 bases; unmatched bases: 14. In nucleotides, the CDR3 is TGTGCCAGCAGTGAACACAGGGGCCTGGGTTTGGAGACCCAGTACTTC. The encoded protein is CASSEHRGLGLETQYF.

The chain employs TRBV2 and TRBJ2-5; D uncertain. This CDR3 region has 13 residues. V was shortened by 1 base and J by 11 bases, with 14 bases between the two germline ends. Germline V gene lookup returns CDR1 SNHLY and CDR2 FYNNEI. The CDR3: CASSEVPVAWQYF. As DNA, the CDR3 is TGTGCCAGCAGTGAAGTGCCGGTAGCTTGGCAGTACTTC.

The chain combines TRBV12-3 or TRBV12-4 with TRBJ2-7; a weak D match, TRBD1 (5 bases). The CDR3 loop spans 14 amino acids. Trimming removed 5 bases at V and 5 bases at J, with 16 bases between. CDR3 protein: CASSRATVTHEQYF. For the CDR3, the DNA is TGTGCCAGCAGTAGAGCGACAGTGACCCACGAGCAGTACTTC.

The chain uses TRBV9 and TRBJ1-2; no clear D gene. The CDR3 runs 15 residues. CDR1 and CDR2 (germline): SGDLS, YYNGEE. Trimming stripped 0 bases from V and 2 bases from J, with 11 bases between. Here the CDR3 reads CASSVDPGGNYGYTF. Written as DNA, the CDR3 is TGTGCCAGCAGCGTAGATCCGGGAGGCAACTATGGCTACACCTTC.

This chain connects TRBV27 to TRBJ2-3; 11 nucleotides agree with TRBD2. CDR1 and CDR2 from the germline V gene are MNHEY and SMNVEV (reference sequence). The CDR3 is made up of 19 amino acids. V trimming: 3 bases; J trimming: 5 bases; junction bases outside the gene matches: 16. DNA of the CDR3: TGTGCCAGCAGTTTTACGGTTTGGAAAACTAGCGGGGGATTAGATACGCAGTATTTT. It translates to CASSFTVWKTSGGLDTQYF.

This chain joins TRBV3-1 and TRBJ1-5; perhaps TRBD1 as D (6 bases). Trimming pared 4 bases from V and 7 bases from J, leaving 14 bases between. Germline V CDR1 and CDR2: LGHDT, YNNKEL (reference sequence). CDR3 length: 14 amino acids. The chain's CDR3 is CASSPGRGGQPQHF. In DNA form, the CDR3 reads TGTGCCAGCAGCCCTGGAAGGGGGGGCCAGCCCCAGCATTTT.